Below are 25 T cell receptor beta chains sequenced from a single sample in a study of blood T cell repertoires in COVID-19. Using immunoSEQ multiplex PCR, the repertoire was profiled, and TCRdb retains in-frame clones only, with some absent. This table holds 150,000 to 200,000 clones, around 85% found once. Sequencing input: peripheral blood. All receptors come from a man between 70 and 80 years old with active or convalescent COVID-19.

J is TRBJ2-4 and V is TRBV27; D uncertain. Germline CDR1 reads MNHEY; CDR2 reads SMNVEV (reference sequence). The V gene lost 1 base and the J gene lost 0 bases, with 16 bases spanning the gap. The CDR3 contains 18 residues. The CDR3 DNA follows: TGTGCCAGCAGTTTATGGTCCCCCCGCGCTTCAGCCAAAAACATTCAGTACTTC. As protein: CASSLWSPRASAKNIQYF.

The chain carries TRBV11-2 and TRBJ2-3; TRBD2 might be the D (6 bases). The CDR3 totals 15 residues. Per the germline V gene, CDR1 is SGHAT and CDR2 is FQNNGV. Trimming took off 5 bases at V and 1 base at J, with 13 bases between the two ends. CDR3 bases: TGTGCCAGCAGCAACCCAGGCGGGGGCACAGATACGCAGTATTTT. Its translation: CASSNPGGGTDTQYF.

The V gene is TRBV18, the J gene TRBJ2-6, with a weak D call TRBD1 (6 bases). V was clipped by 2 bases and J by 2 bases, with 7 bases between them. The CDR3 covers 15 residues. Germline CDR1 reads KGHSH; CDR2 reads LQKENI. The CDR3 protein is CASSPTGPGANVLTF. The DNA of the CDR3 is TGTGCCAGCTCACCAACAGGGCCTGGGGCCAACGTCCTGACTTTC.

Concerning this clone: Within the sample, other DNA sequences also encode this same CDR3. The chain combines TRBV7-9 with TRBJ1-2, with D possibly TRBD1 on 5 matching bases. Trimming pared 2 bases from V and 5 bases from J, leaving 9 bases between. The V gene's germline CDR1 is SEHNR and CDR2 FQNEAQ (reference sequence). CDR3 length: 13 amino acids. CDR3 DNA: TGTGCCAGCAGCTTAAGCGGGGGATATGGCTACACCTTC. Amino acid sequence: CASSLSGGYGYTF.

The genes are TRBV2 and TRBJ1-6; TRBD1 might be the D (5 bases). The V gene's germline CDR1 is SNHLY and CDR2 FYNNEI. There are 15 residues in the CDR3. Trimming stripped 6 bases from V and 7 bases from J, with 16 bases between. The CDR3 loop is CASRNTRAGNSPLHF. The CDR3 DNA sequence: TGTGCCAGCAGAAACACCAGGGCGGGGAATTCACCCCTCCACTTT.

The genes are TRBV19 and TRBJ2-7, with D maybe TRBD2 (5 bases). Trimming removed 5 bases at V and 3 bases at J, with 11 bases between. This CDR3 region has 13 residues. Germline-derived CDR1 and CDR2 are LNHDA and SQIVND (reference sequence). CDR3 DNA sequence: TGTGCCAGTAGTTACGGGAATTACTACGAGCAGTACTTC. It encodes CASSYGNYYEQYF.

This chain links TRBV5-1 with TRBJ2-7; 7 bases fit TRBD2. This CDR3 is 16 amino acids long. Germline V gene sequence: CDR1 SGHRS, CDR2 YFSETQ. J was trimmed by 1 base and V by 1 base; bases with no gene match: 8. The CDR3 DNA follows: TGCGCCAGCAGCTTGTTGTCTAGCGGAGCATCCTACGAGCAGTACTTC. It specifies CASSLLSSGASYEQYF.

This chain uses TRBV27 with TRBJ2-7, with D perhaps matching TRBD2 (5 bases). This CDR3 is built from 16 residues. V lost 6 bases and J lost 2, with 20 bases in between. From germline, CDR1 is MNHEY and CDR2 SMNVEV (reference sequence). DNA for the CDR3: TGTGCCAGCAGACCCATGAGAGCGGAACGAACCTACGAGCAGTACTTC. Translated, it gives CASRPMRAERTYEQYF.

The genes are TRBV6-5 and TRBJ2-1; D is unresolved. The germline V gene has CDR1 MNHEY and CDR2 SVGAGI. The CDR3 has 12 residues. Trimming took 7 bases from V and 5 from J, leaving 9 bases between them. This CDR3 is CASKQTNNEQFF. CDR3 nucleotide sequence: TGTGCCAGCAAACAGACAAACAATGAGCAGTTCTTC.

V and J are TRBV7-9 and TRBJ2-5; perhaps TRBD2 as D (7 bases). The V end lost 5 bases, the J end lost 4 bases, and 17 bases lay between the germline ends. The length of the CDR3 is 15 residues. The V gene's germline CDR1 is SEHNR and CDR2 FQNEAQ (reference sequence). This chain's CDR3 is CASSPVRGGPETQYF. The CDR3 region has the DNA TGTGCCAGCAGCCCCGTTAGGGGGGGCCCAGAGACCCAGTACTTC.

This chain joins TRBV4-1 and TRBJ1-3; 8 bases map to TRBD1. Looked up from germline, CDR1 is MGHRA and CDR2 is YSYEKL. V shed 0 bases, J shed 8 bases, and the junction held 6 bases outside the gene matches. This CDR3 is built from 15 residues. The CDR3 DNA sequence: TGCGCCAGCAGCCAAGAGACAGGGGCTGGCTACACCATATATTTT. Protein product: CASSQETGAGYTIYF.

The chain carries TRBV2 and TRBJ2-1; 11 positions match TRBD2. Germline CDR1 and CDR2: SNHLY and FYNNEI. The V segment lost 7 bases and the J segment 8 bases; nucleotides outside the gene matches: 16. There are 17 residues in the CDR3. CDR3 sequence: CASTLQPGTSGLYEQFF. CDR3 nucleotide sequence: TGTGCCAGCACCCTACAGCCCGGGACTAGCGGTTTATATGAGCAGTTCTTC.

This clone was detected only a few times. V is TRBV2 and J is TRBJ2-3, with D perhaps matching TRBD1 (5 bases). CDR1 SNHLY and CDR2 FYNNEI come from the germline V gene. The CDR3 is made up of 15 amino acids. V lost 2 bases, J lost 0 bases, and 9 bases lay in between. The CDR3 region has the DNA TGTGCCAGCAGTGAACAGGGTGTGAGCACAGATACGCAGTATTTT. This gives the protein CASSEQGVSTDTQYF.

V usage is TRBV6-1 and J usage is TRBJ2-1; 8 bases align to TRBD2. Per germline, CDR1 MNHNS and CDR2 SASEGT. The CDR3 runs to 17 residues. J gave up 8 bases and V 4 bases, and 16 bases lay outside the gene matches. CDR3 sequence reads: CASSVVVSGISKHEQFF. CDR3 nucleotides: TGTGCCAGCAGTGTTGTGGTTAGCGGGATCTCTAAACATGAGCAGTTCTTC.

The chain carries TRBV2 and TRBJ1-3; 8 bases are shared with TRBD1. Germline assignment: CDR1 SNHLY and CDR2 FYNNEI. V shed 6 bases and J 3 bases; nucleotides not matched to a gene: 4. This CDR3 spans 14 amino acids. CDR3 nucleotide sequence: TGTGCCAGCAGCGCAGGGGGCAGTGGAAACACCATATATTTT. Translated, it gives CASSAGGSGNTIYF.

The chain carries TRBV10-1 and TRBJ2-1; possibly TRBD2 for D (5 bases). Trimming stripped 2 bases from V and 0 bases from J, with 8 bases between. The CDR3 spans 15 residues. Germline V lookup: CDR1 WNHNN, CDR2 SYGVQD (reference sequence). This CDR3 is CASSEPGSSYNEQFF. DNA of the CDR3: TGCGCCAGCAGTGAGCCGGGGAGCTCCTACAATGAGCAGTTCTTC.

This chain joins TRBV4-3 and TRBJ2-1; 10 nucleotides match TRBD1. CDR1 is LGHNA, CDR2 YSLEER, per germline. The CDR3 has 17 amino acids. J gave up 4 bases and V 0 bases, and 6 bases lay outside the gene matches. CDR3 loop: CASSQDPRDRGYNEQFF. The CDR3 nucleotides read TGCGCCAGCAGCCAAGACCCCCGGGACAGGGGTTACAATGAGCAGTTCTTC.

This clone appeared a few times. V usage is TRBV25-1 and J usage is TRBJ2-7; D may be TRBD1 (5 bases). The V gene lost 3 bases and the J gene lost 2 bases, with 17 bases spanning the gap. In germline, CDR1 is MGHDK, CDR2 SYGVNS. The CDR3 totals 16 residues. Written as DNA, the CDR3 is TGTGCCAGCAGTGATACGAAGGGGCTACTTCCCTACGAGCAGTACTTC. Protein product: CASSDTKGLLPYEQYF.

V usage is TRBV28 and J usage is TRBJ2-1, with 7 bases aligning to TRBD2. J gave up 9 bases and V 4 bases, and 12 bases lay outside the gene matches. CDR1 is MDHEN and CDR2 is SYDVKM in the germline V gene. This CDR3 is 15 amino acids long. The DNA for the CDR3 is TGTGCCAGCAGTTCCGCGGGAGAACCCACCCTTGAGCAGTTCTTC. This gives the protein CASSSAGEPTLEQFF. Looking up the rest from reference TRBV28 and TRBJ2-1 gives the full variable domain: DVKVTQSSRYLVKRTGEKVFLECVQDMDHENMFWYRQDPGLGLRLIYFSYDVKMKEKGDIPEGYSVSREKKERFSLILESASTNQTSMYLCASSSAGEPTLEQFFGPGTRLTVL.

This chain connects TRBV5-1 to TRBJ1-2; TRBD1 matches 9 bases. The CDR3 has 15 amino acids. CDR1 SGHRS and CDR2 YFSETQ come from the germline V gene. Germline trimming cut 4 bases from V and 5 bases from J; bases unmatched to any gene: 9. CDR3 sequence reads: CASSQTGGVTYGYTF. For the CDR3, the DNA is TGCGCCAGCAGCCAGACAGGGGGGGTGACGTATGGCTACACCTTC.

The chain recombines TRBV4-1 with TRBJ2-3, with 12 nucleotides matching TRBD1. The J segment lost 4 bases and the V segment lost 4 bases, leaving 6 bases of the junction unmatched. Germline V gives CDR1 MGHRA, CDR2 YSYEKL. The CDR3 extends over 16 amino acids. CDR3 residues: CASSLPGTGGSDTQYF. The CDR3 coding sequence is TGCGCCAGCAGCCTACCCGGGACAGGGGGCTCAGATACGCAGTATTTT.

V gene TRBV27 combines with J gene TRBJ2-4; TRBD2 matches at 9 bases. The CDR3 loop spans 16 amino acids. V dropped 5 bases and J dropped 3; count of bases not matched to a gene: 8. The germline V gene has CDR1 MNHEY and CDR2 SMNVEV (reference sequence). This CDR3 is CASSTGLALVKNIQYF. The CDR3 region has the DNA TGTGCCAGCAGTACTGGACTAGCGCTGGTCAAAAACATTCAGTACTTC.

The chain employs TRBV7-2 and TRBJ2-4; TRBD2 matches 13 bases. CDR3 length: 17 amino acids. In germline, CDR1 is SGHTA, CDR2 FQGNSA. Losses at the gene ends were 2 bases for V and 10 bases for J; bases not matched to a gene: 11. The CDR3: CASSLSGTGLAGRIQYF. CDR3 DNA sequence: TGTGCCAGCAGCTTAAGTGGAACGGGACTAGCGGGAAGGATTCAGTACTTC.

This CDR3 is CASSPPAKPTEAFF. In nucleotides, the CDR3 is TGTGCCAGCAGCCCCCCCGCTAAACCCACTGAAGCTTTCTTT. J is TRBJ1-1 and V is TRBV6-2 or TRBV6-3; D unresolved. The CDR3 consists of 14 residues. V lost 6 bases to trimming and J lost 4 bases, with 15 bases between them. From germline, CDR1 is MNHEY and CDR2 SVGEGT.

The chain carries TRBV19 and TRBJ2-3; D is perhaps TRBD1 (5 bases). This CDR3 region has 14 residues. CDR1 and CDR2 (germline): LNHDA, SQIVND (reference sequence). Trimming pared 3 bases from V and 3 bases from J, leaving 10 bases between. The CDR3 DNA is TGTGCCAGTAGTATCCCGACAGCAACAGATACGCAGTATTTT. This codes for CASSIPTATDTQYF.